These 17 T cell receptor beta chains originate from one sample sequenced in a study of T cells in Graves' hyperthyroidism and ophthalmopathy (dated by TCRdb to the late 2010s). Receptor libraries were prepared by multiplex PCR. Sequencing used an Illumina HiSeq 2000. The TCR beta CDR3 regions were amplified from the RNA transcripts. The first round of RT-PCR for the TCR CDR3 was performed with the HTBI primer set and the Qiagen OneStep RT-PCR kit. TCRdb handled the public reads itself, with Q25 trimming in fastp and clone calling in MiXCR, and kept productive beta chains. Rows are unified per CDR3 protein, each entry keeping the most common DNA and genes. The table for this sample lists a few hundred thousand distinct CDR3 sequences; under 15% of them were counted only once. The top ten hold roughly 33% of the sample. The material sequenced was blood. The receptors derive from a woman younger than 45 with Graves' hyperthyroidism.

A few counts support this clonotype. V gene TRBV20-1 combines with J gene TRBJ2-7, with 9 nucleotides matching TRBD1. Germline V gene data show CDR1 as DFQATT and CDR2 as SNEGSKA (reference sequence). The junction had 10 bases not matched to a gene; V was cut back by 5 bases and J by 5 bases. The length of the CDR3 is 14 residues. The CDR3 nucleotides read TGCAGTGCTTTTACGCCGGGGACAGGGAACGAGCAGTACTTC. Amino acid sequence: CSAFTPGTGNEQYF.

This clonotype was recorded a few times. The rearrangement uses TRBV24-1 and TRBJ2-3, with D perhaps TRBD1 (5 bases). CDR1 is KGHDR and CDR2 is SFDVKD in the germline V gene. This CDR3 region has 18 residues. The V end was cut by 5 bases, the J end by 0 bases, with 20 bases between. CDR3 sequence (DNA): TGTGCCACCAGTGGTGGTACACTGACAGACCGTAGCACAGATACGCAGTATTTT. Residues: CATSGGTLTDRSTDTQYF.

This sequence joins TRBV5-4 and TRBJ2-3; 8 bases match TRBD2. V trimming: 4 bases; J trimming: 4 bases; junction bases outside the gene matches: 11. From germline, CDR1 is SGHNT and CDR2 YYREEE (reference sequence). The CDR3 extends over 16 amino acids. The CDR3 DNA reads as TGTGCCAGCAGCCGGGTGGCGGGAGGTACGGCAGATACGCAGTATTTT. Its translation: CASSRVAGGTADTQYF.

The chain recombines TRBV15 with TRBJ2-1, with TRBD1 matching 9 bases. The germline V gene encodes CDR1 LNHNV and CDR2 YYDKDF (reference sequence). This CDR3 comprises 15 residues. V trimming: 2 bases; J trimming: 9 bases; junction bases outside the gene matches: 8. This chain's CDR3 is CATSRLTTTGGEQFF. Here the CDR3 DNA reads TGTGCCACCAGCAGATTAACAACGACAGGGGGTGAGCAGTTCTTC.

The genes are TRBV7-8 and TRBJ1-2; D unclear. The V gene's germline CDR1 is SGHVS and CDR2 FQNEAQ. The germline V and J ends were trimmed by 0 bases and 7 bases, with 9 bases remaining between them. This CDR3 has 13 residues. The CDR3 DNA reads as TGTGCCAGCAGCTTAGCCGGGAAGGGTGGCTACACCTTC. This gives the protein CASSLAGKGGYTF.

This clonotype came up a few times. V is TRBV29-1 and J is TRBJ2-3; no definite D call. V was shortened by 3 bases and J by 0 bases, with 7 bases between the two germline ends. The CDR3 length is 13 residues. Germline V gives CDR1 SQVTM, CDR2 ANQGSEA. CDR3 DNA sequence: TGCAGCGTTGACCTGTGGAGCACAGATACGCAGTATTTT. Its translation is CSVDLWSTDTQYF.

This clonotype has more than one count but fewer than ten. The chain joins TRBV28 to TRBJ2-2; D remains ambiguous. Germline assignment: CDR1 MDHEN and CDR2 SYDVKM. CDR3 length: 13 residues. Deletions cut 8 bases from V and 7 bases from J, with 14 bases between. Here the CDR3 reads CASFQEGDGELFF. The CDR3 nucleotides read TGTGCCAGCTTCCAGGAAGGTGACGGGGAGCTGTTTTTT.

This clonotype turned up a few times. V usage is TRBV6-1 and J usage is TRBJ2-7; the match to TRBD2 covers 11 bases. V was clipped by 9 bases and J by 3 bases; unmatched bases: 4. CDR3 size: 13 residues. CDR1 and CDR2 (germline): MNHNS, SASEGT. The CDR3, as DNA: TGTGCCAGTCTAGCGGGAGGATACTACGAGCAGTACTTC. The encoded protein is CASLAGGYYEQYF.

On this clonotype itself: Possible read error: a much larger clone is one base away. The CDR3, as DNA: TGTGCCAGCAGGCGACTAGCGGGAGGGCCCACTGAGCAGTTCTTC. It is translated as CASRRLAGGPTEQFF. The V gene is TRBV6-2 or TRBV6-3, the J gene TRBJ2-1; TRBD2 agrees at 14 bases. CDR3 length equals 15 residues. Germline V lookup: CDR1 MNHEY, CDR2 SVGEGT. J gave up 9 bases and V 6 bases, and 7 bases lay outside the gene matches.

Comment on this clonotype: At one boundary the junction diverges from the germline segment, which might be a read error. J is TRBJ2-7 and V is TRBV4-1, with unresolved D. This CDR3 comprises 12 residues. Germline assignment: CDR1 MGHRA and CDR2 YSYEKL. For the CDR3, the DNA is TGCGCCAGCAGCCAAGACTCCTACGGGCAGTACTTC. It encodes CASSQDSYGQYF.

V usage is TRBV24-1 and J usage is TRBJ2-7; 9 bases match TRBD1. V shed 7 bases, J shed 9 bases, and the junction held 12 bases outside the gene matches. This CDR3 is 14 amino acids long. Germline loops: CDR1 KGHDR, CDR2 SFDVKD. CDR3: CATSVDKQGAAQYF. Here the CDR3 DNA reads TGTGCCACCAGCGTTGACAAACAGGGGGCAGCGCAGTACTTC.

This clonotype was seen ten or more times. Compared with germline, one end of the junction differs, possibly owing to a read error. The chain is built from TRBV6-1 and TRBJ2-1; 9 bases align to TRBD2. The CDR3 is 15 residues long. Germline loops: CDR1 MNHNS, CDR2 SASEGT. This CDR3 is CASSEAGGSYNEQFF. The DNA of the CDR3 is TGTGCCAGCAGCGAAGCGGGAGGCTCCTACAATGAGCAGTTCTTC.

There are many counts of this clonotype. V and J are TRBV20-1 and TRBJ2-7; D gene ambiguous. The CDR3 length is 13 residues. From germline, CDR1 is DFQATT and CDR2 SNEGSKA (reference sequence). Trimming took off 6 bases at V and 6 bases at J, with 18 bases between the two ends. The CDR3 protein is CSAPLPPVSEQYF. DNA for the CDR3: TGCAGTGCCCCGCTTCCCCCCGTGAGCGAGCAGTACTTC.

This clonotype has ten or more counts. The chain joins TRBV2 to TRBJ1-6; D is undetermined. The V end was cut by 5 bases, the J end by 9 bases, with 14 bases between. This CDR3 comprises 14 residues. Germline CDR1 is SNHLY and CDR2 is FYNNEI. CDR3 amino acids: CASSQKKGSSPLHF. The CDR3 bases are TGTGCCAGCAGTCAGAAAAAAGGTTCTTCACCCCTCCACTTT. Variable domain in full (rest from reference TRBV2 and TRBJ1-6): EPEVTQTPSHQVTQMGQEVILRCVPISNHLYFYWYRQILGQKVEFLVSFYNNEISEKSEIFDDQFSVERPDGSNFTLKIRSTKLEDSAMYFCASSQKKGSSPLHFGNGTRLTVT.

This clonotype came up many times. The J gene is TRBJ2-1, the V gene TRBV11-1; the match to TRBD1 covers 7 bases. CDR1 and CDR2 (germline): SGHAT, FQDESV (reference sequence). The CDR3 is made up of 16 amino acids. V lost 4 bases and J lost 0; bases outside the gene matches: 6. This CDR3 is CASSSPGQSSYNEQFF. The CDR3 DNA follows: TGTGCCAGCAGCTCTCCGGGACAGAGCTCCTACAATGAGCAGTTCTTC.

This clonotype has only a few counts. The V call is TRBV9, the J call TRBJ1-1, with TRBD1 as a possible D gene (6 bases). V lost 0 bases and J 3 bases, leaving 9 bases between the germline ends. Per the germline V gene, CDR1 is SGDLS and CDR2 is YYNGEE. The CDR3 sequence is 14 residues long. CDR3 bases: TGTGCCAGCAGCGTAGGAGGGGGGTACACTGAAGCTTTCTTT. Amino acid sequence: CASSVGGGYTEAFF.

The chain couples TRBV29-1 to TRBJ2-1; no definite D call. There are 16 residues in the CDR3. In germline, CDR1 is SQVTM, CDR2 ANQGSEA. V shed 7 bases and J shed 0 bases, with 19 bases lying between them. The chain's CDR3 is CSAQTGFSVSYNEQFF. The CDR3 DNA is TGCAGCGCACAAACGGGTTTTTCCGTCTCCTACAATGAGCAGTTCTTC.